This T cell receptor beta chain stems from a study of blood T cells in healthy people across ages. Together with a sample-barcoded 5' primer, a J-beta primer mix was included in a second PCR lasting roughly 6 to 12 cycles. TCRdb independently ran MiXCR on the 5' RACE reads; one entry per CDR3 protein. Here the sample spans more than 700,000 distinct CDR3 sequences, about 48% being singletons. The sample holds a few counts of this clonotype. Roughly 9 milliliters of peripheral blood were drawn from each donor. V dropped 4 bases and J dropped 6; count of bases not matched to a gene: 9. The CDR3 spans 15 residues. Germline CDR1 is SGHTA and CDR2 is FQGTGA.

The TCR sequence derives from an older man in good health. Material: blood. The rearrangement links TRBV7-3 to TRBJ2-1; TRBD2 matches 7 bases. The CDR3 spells CASSSSGTTPNEQFF. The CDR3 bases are TGTGCCAGCAGCTCATCCGGGACTACACCCAATGAGCAGTTCTTC.